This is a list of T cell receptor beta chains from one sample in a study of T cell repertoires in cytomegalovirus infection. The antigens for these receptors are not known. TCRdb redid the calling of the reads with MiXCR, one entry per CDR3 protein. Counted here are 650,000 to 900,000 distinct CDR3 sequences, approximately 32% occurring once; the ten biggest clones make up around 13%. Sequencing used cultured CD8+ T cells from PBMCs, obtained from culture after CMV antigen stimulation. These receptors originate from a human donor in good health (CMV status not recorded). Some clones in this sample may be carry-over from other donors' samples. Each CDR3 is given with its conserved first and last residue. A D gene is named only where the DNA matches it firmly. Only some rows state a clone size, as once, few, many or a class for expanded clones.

CDR3aa: CASSFVAGEIDTQYF
CDR3nt: TGTGCCAGCAGCTTCGTAGCGGGGGAAATAGATACGCAGTATTTT
v_gene: TRBV7-3
d_gene: TRBD2
abundance: .
j_gene: TRBJ2-3

CDR3aa: CASSLELAAWETQYF
CDR3nt: TGTGCCAGCAGCTTAGAGCTAGCGGCGTGGGAGACCCAGTACTTC
v_gene: TRBV7-6
d_gene: TRBD2
abundance: many
j_gene: TRBJ2-5

CDR3aa: CASSPYLGGQGIHNEQFF
CDR3nt: TGTGCCAGCAGCCCCTATCTCGGAGGACAGGGAATCCACAATGAGCAGTTCTTC
v_gene: TRBV7-6
d_gene: TRBD1
abundance: many
j_gene: TRBJ2-1

CDR3aa: CASSVGGGGIYGYTF
CDR3nt: TGTGCCAGCAGCGTAGGTGGAGGTGGGATCTATGGCTACACCTTC
v_gene: TRBV9
d_gene: .
abundance: .
j_gene: TRBJ1-2

CDR3aa: CSARDRTGGETQYF
CDR3nt: TGCAGTGCTAGGGACAGGACAGGCGGAGAGACCCAGTACTTC
v_gene: TRBV20-1
d_gene: TRBD1
abundance: .
j_gene: TRBJ2-5

CDR3aa: CASSLMWGNQPQHF
CDR3nt: TGTGCCAGCAGTTTGATGTGGGGCAATCAGCCCCAGCATTTT
v_gene: TRBV12-3/TRBV12-4
d_gene: .
abundance: many
j_gene: TRBJ1-5

CDR3aa: CASSLSEKGFNQPQHF
CDR3nt: TGTGCCAGCAGCTTGTCCGAAAAGGGTTTCAATCAGCCCCAGCATTTT
v_gene: TRBV5-8
d_gene: .
abundance: few
j_gene: TRBJ1-5

CDR3aa: CASSSFSTVNTEAFF
CDR3nt: TGTGCCAGCAGCTCGTTCTCGACGGTAAACACTGAAGCTTTCTTT
v_gene: TRBV11-3
d_gene: .
abundance: .
j_gene: TRBJ1-1

CDR3aa: CASSYSGAPGYEQFF
CDR3nt: TGTGCCAGCAGCTATAGCGGGGCCCCTGGCTATGAGCAGTTCTTC
v_gene: TRBV27
d_gene: TRBD2
abundance: once
j_gene: TRBJ2-1

CDR3aa: CASSFPSGGLRETQYF
CDR3nt: TGTGCCAGCAGCTTCCCTAGCGGGGGCCTAAGGGAGACCCAGTACTTC
v_gene: TRBV7-9
d_gene: TRBD2
abundance: .
j_gene: TRBJ2-5

CDR3aa: CASSLEDRAADTQYF
CDR3nt: TGTGCCAGCAGCTTAGAAGACAGGGCGGCAGATACGCAGTATTTT
v_gene: TRBV11-3
d_gene: TRBD1
abundance: .
j_gene: TRBJ2-3

CDR3aa: CASSYPPGVGEKLFF
CDR3nt: TGTGCCAGCAGTTACCCCCCCGGGGTGGGGGAAAAACTGTTTTTT
v_gene: TRBV6-6
d_gene: .
abundance: once
j_gene: TRBJ1-4

CDR3aa: CASSFLGQARQDTQYF
CDR3nt: TGTGCCAGCAGTTTTTTAGGACAGGCCCGACAGGATACGCAGTATTTT
v_gene: TRBV27
d_gene: TRBD1
abundance: few
j_gene: TRBJ2-3

CDR3aa: CASSWGILSFEAFF
CDR3nt: TGTGCCAGCAGCTGGGGAATTTTGAGTTTTGAAGCTTTCTTT
v_gene: TRBV6-5
d_gene: .
abundance: .
j_gene: TRBJ1-1

CDR3aa: CASSLTVTGGYGYTF
CDR3nt: TGTGCCAGCAGCTTAACTGTGACAGGGGGCTATGGCTACACCTTC
v_gene: TRBV7-9
d_gene: TRBD1
abundance: few
j_gene: TRBJ1-2

CDR3aa: CASSRGLAGGLDFNEQFF
CDR3nt: TGTGCCAGCAGCCGCGGACTAGCGGGGGGGCTCGATTTCAATGAGCAGTTCTTC
v_gene: TRBV3-1
d_gene: TRBD2
abundance: .
j_gene: TRBJ2-1

CDR3aa: CASSLELYPDTQYF
CDR3nt: TGTGCCAGCAGCTTAGAATTATACCCAGATACGCAGTATTTT
v_gene: TRBV7-2
d_gene: .
abundance: many
j_gene: TRBJ2-3

CDR3aa: CASSQSGKPYEQYF
CDR3nt: TGTGCCAGCAGCCAATCCGGGAAACCCTACGAGCAGTACTTC
v_gene: TRBV7-8
d_gene: .
abundance: many
j_gene: TRBJ2-7

CDR3aa: CASRDRYNQPQHF
CDR3nt: TGTGCCAGCAGGGACAGGTACAATCAGCCCCAGCATTTT
v_gene: TRBV2
d_gene: TRBD1
abundance: few
j_gene: TRBJ1-5

CDR3aa: CASSYSGRGGSGELFF
CDR3nt: TGTGCCAGCAGTTACTCTGGGCGGGGGGGGTCCGGGGAGCTGTTTTTT
v_gene: TRBV6-7
d_gene: TRBD2
abundance: .
j_gene: TRBJ2-2

CDR3aa: CASLGRTSGLGTQYF
CDR3nt: TGTGCCAGCCTAGGAAGGACTAGCGGCCTGGGGACCCAGTACTTC
v_gene: TRBV12-3/TRBV12-4
d_gene: TRBD2
abundance: .
j_gene: TRBJ2-5

CDR3aa: CASRSGRKQFF
CDR3nt: TGTGCCAGCAGATCAGGGCGCAAGCAGTTCTTC
v_gene: TRBV27
d_gene: .
abundance: .
j_gene: TRBJ2-1

CDR3aa: CASSLASWRELFF
CDR3nt: TGTGCCAGCAGCTTAGCCAGTTGGAGGGAGCTGTTTTTT
v_gene: TRBV11-2
d_gene: .
abundance: few
j_gene: TRBJ2-2

CDR3aa: CASSPLGGAETQYF
CDR3nt: TGTGCCAGCAGCCCACTGGGGGGGGCAGAGACCCAGTACTTC
v_gene: TRBV12-3/TRBV12-4
d_gene: .
abundance: .
j_gene: TRBJ2-5

CDR3aa: CASSERGIDEQYF
CDR3nt: TGTGCCAGCAGTGAGAGGGGGATCGACGAGCAGTACTTC
v_gene: TRBV28
d_gene: .
abundance: .
j_gene: TRBJ2-7

CDR3aa: CASSPRDRANEQYF
CDR3nt: TGTGCCAGCAGCCCCCGGGACAGGGCCAACGAGCAGTACTTC
v_gene: TRBV7-9
d_gene: TRBD1
abundance: many
j_gene: TRBJ2-7

CDR3aa: CASSPRLAGVQSSYEQYF
CDR3nt: TGTGCCAGCAGCCCCCGACTAGCGGGGGTCCAGAGCTCCTACGAGCAGTACTTC
v_gene: TRBV7-2
d_gene: TRBD2
abundance: .
j_gene: TRBJ2-7

CDR3aa: CASSMLKGTDTQYF
CDR3nt: TGTGCCAGTAGTATGTTGAAGGGAACAGATACGCAGTATTTT
v_gene: TRBV19
d_gene: .
abundance: few
j_gene: TRBJ2-3

CDR3aa: CASSIGQGPEKLFF
CDR3nt: TGTGCCAGCAGTATCGGACAGGGACCTGAAAAACTGTTTTTT
v_gene: TRBV27
d_gene: TRBD1
abundance: .
j_gene: TRBJ1-4

CDR3aa: CASSLALDRGARETQYF
CDR3nt: TGTGCCAGCAGTTTAGCTTTGGACAGGGGTGCCCGAGAGACCCAGTACTTC
v_gene: TRBV12-3/TRBV12-4
d_gene: TRBD1
abundance: few
j_gene: TRBJ2-5

CDR3aa: CASSPRRQGDFLADTQYF
CDR3nt: TGTGCCAGCAGCCCGCGGCGACAGGGAGATTTTTTAGCAGATACGCAGTATTTT
v_gene: TRBV9
d_gene: TRBD1
abundance: .
j_gene: TRBJ2-3